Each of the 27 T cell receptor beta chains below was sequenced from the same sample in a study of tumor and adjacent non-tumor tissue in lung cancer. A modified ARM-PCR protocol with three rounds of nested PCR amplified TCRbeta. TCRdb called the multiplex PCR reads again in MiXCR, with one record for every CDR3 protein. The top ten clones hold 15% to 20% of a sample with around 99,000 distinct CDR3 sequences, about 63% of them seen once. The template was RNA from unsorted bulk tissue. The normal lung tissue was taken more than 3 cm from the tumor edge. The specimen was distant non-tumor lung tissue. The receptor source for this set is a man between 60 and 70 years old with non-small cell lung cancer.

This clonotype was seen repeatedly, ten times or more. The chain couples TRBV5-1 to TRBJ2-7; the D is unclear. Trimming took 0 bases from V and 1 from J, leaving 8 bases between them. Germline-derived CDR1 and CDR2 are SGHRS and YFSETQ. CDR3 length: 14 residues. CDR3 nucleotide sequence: TGCGCCAGCAGCTTGGCCGTAAGATCCTACGAGCAGTACTTC. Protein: CASSLAVRSYEQYF.

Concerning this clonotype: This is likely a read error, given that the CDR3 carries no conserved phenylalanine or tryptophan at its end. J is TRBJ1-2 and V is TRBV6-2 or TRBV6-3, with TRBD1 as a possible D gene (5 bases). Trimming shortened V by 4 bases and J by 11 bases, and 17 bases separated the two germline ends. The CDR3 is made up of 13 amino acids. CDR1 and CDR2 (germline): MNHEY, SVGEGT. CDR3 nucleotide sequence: TGTGCCAGCAGTTTGGGCTCCAGCGGGGGTTACACCTTG. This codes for CASSLGSSGGYTL.

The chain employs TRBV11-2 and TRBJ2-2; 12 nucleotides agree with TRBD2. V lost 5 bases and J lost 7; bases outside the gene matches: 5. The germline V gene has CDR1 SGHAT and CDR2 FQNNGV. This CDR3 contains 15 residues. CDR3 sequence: CASSPLAGGIGELFF. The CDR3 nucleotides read TGTGCCAGCAGCCCCCTAGCGGGGGGGATCGGGGAGCTGTTTTTT. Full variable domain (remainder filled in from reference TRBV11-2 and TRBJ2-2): EAGVAQSPRYKIIEKRQSVAFWCNPISGHATLYWYQQILGQGPKLLIQFQNNGVVDDSQLPKDRFSAERLKGVDSTLKIQPAKLEDSAVYLCASSPLAGGIGELFFGEGSRLTVL.

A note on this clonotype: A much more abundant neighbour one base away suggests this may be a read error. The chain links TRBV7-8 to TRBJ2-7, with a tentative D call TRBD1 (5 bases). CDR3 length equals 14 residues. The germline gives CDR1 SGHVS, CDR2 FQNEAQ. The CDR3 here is CASSLSAGLYEHYF. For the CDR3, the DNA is TGTGCCAGCAGCTTAAGTGCAGGGCTCTACGAGCACTACTTC.

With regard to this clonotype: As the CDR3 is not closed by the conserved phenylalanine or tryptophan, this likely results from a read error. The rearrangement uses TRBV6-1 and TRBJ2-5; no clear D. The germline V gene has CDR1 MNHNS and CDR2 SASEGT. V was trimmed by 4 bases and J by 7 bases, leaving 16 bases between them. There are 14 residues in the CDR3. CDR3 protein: CASSVELQEMTQYV. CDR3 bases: TGTGCCAGCAGTGTGGAACTGCAAGAGATGACCCAGTACGTC.

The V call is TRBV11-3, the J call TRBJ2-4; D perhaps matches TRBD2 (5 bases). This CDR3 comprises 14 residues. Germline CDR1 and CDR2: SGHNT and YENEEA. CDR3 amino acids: CSNSRGPGKNIQYF. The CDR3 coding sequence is TGTTCCAACAGCCGAGGGCCGGGCAAAAACATTCAGTACTTC.

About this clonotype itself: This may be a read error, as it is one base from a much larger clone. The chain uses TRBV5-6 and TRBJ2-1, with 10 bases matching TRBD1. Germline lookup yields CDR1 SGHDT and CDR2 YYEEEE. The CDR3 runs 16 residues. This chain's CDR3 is CARSFPGTGVTNEQFF. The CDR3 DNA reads TGTGCCAGAAGCTTCCCCGGGACAGGGGTGACAAATGAGCAGTTCTTC. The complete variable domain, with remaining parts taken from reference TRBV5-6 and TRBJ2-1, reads DAGVTQSPTHLIKTRGQQVTLRCSPKSGHDTVSWYQQALGQGPQFIFQYYEEEERQRGNFPDRFSGHQFPNYSSELNVNALLLGDSALYLCARSFPGTGVTNEQFFGPGTRLTVL.

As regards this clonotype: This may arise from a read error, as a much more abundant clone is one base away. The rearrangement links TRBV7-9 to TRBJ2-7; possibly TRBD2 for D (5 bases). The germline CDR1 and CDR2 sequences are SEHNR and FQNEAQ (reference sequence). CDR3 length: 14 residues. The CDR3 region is CAISLTGVPYEQYF. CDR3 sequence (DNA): TGTGCCATCAGCTTAACCGGGGTTCCCTACGAGCAGTACTTC.

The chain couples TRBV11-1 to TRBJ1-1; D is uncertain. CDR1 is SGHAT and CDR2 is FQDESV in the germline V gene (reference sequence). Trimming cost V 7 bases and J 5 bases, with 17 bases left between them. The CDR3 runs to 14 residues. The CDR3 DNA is TGTGCCAGCAACTCATCGGCGAGCGAGACTGAAGCTTTCTTT. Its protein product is CASNSSASETEAFF.

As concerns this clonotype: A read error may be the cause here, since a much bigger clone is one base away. CDR3 bases: TGCGCCAGCAGCCTGAGACTAGCGCGGGGTTACGAGCAGTACTTC. It translates to CASSLRLARGYEQYF. This chain connects TRBV10-1 to TRBJ2-7; 8 bases are shared with TRBD2. Germline V CDR1 and CDR2: WNHNN, SYGVQD (reference sequence). This CDR3 comprises 15 residues. V was pared by 6 bases and J by 4 bases, with 11 bases of the junction left unmatched.

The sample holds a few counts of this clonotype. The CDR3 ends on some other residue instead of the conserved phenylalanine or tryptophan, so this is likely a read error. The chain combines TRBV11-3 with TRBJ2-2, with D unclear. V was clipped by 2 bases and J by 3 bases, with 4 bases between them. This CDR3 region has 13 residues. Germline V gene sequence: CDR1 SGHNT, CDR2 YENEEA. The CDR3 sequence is CASSLSYTGELFL. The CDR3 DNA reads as TGTGCCAGCAGCTTATCGTACACCGGGGAGCTGTTTCTT.

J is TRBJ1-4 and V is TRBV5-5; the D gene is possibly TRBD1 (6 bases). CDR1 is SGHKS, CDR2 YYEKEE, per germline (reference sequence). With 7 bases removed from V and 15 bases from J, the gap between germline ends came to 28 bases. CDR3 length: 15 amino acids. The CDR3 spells CASGVSSGAYEELFF. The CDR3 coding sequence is TGTGCCAGCGGAGTGAGCTCAGGGGCTTATGAAGAATTGTTTTTT.

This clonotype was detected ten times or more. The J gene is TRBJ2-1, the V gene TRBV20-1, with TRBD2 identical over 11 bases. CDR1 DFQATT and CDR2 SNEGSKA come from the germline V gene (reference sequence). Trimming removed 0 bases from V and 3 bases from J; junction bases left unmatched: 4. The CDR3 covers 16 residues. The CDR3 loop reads CSAREPGLAVYNEQFF. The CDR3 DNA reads TGCAGTGCTAGAGAGCCGGGACTAGCGGTCTACAATGAGCAGTTCTTC.

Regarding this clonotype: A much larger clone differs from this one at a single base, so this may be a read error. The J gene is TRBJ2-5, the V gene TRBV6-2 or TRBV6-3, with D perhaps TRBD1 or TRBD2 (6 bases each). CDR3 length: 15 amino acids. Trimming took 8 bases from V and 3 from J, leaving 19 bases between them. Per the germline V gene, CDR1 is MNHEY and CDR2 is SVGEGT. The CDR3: CASGQGGNWEETQYF. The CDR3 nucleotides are TGTGCCAGCGGCCAAGGGGGGAATTGGGAAGAGACCCAGTACTTC.

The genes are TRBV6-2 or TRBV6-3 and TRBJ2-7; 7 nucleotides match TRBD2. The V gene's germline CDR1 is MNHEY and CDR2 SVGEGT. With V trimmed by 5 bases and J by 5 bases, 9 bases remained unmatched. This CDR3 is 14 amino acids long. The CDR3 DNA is TGTGCCAGCAGTACCTTAAGGGACTACGACGAGCAGTACTTC. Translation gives CASSTLRDYDEQYF.

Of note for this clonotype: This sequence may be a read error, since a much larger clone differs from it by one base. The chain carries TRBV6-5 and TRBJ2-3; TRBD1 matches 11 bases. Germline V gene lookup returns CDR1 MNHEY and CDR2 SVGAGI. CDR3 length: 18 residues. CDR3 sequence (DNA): TGTGCCAGCAGTTACTCACGATGGACAGGGGGCGTGACAGATACGCACTATTTT. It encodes CASSYSRWTGGVTDTHYF.

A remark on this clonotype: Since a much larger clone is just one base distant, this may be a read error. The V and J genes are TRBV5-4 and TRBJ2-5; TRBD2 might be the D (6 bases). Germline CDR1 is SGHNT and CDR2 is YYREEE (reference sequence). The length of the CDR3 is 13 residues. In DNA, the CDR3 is TGTGCCGGCAGCGGTACTAGCTCGGAGACCCAGTACTTC. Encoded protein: CAGSGTSSETQYF.

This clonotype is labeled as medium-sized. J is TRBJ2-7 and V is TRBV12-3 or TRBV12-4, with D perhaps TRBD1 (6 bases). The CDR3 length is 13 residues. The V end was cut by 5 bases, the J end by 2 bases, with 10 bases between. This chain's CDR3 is CASSGDIAYEQYF. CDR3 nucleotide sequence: TGTGCCAGCAGTGGGGACATTGCCTACGAGCAGTACTTC.

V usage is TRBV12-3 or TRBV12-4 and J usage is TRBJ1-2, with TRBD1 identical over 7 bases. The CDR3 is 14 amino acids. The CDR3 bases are TGTGTCAGTAGTACCGGCGACAGGGTCTATGGCTACACCTTC. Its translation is CVSSTGDRVYGYTF.

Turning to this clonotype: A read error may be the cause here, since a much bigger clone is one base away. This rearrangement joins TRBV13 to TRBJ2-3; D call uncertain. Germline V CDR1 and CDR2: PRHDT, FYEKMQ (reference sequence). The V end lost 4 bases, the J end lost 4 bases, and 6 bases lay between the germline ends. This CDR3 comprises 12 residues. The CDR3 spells CASSYSSDTQYF. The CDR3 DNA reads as TGTGCCAGCAGCTATTCATCAGATACGCAGTATTTT. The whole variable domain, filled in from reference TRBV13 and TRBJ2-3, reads AAGVIQSPRHLIKEKRETATLKCYPIPRHDTVYWYQQGPGQDPQFLISFYEKMQSDKGSIPDRFSAQQFSDYHSELNMSSLELGDSALYFCASSYSSDTQYFGPGTRLTVL.

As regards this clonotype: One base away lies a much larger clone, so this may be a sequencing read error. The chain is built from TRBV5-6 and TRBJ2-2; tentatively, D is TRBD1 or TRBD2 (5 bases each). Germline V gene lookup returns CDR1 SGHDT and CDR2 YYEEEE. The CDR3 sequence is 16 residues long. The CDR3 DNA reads TGTGCCAGCAGCTTGGGTCCCAGGTTGAACACCGGGGACCTGTTTTTT. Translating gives CASSLGPRLNTGDLFF.

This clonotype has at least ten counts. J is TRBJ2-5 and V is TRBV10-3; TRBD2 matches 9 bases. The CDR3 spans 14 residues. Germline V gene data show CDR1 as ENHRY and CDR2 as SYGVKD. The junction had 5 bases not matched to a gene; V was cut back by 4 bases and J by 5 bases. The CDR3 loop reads CAISGASGVETQYF. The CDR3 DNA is TGTGCCATCAGTGGAGCTAGCGGGGTTGAGACCCAGTACTTC.

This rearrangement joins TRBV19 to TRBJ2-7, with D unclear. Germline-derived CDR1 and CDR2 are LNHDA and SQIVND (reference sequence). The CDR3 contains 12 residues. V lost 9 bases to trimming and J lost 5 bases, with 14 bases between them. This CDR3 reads CASSGRTDEQYF. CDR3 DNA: TGTGCCAGCTCGGGCAGGACGGACGAGCAGTACTTC. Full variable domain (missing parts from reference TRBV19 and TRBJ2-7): DGGITQSPKYLFRKEGQNVTLSCEQNLNHDAMYWYRQDPGQGLRLIYYSQIVNDFQKGDIAEGYSVSREKKESFPLTVTSAQKNPTAFYLCASSGRTDEQYFGPGTRLTVT.

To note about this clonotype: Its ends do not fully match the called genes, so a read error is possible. CDR3 nucleotide sequence: TGTGCCGGCAGTAGAGGGACCACCACAGATACGCAGTATTTT. It specifies CAGSRGTTTDTQYF. This rearrangement joins TRBV12-3 or TRBV12-4 to TRBJ2-3; D possibly uses TRBD1 or TRBD2 (5 bases each). The CDR3 is 14 residues long.

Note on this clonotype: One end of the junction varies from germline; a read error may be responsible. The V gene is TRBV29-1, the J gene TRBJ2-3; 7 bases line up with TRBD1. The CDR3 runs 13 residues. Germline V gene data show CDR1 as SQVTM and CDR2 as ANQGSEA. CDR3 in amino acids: CSVAPKGADTHYF. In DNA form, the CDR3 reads TGCAGCGTTGCGCCCAAGGGGGCAGATACGCACTATTTT.

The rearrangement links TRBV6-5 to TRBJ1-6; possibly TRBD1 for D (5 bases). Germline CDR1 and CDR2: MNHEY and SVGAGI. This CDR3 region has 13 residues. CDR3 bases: TGTGTTAGCAGTTGGGACTGGGATTCACCCCTCCACTTT. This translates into CVSSWDWDSPLHF.

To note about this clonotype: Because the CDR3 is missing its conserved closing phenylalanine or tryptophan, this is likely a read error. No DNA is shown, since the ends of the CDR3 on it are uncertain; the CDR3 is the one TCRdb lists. The CDR3 is CASSYETGVGKNIQYI. The V and J genes are TRBV6-5 and TRBJ2-4; the table assigns TRBD1, which was not confirmed against the DNA. The CDR3 sequence runs 16 residues, both termini included. The germline gives CDR1 MNHEY, CDR2 SVGAGI.